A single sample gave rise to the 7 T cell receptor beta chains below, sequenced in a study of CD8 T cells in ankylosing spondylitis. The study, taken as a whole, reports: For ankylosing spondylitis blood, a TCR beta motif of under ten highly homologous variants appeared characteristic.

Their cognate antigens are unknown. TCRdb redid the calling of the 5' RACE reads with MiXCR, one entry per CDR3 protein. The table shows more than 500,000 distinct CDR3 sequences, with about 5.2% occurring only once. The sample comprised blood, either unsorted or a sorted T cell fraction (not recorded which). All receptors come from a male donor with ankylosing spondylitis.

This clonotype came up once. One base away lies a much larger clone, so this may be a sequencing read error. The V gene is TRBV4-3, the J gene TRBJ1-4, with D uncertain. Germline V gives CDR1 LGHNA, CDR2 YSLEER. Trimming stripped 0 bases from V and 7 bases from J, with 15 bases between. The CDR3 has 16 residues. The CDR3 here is CASSQDEREGGEKLFF. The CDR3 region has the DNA TGCGCCAGCAGCCAAGATGAAAGGGAGGGTGGTGAAAAACTGTTTTTT.

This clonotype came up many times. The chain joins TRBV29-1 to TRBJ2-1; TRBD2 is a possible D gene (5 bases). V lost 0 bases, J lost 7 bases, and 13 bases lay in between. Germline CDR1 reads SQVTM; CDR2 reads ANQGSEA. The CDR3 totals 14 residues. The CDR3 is CSVEDWRSWNEQFF. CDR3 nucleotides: TGCAGCGTTGAAGATTGGAGGTCGTGGAATGAGCAGTTCTTC.

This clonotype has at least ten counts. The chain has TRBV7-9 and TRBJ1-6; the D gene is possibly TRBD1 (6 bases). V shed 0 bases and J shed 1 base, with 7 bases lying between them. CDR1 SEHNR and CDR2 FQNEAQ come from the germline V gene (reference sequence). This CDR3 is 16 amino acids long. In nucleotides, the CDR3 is TGTGCCAGCAGCTTAGCAGGGGGTTCCTATAATTCACCCCTCCACTTT. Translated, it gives CASSLAGGSYNSPLHF.

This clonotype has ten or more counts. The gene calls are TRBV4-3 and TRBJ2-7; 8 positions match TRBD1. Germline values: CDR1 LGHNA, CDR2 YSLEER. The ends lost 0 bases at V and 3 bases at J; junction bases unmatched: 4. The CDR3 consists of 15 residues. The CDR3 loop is CASSQEPGGSYEQYF. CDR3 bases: TGCGCCAGCAGCCAAGAACCAGGGGGCAGCTACGAGCAGTACTTC.

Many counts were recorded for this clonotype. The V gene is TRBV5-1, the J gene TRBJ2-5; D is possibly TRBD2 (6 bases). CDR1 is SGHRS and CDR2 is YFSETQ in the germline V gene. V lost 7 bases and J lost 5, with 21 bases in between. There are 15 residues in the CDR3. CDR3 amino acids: CASGKNPSETETQYF. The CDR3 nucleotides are TGCGCCAGCGGCAAAAACCCTAGCGAAACGGAGACCCAGTACTTC. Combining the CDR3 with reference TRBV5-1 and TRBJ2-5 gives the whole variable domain KAGVTQTPRYLIKTRGQQVTLSCSPISGHRSVSWYQQTPGQGLQFLFEYFSETQRNKGNFPGRFSGRQFSNSRSEMNVSTLELGDSALYLCASGKNPSETETQYFGPGTRLLVL.

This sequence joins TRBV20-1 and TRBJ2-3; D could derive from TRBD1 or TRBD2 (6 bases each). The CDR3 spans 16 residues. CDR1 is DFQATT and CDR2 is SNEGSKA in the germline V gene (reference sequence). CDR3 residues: CSPREGGLTGADTQYF. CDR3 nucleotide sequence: TGCAGCCCTCGTGAGGGGGGCCTTACGGGAGCAGATACGCAGTATTTT.

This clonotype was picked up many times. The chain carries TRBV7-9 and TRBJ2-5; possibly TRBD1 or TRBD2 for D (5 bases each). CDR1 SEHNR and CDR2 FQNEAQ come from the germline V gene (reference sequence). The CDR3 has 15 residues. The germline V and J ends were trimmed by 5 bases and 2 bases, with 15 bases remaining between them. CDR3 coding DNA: TGTGCCAGCAGCCCGAGGGGCCAAGTGCAAGAGACCCAGTACTTC. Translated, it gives CASSPRGQVQETQYF.